Shown below are 26 T cell receptor beta chains from a single sample sequenced in a study of cytomegalovirus exposure and HLA in healthy donors. Primers: 60 Vbeta forward and 13 Jbeta reverse. Method: immunoSEQ multiplex PCR; TCRdb's copy keeps in-frame clones and lacks some. The specimen's table records 100,000 to 150,000 clones. Sequenced sample: PBMCs. The source is a man aged 18-30 years in good health and CMV-seronegative.

The J gene is TRBJ2-2, the V gene TRBV11-3, with TRBD1 matching 8 bases. Looked up from germline, CDR1 is SGHNT and CDR2 is YENEEA. The CDR3 totals 14 residues. Losses at the gene ends were 6 bases for V and 5 bases for J; bases not matched to a gene: 5. CDR3 protein: CASSFRDRTGELFF. Here the CDR3 DNA reads TGTGCCAGCAGTTTCCGGGACAGGACCGGGGAGCTGTTTTTT.

The rearrangement links TRBV6-5 to TRBJ1-2; TRBD1 matches at 8 bases. V shed 0 bases, J shed 4 bases, and the junction held 1 base outside the gene matches. The CDR3 covers 14 residues. CDR1 MNHEY and CDR2 SVGAGI come from the germline V gene. The CDR3 region has the DNA TGTGCCAGCAGTTACTCTGGACAGGGCTATGGCTACACCTTC. The encoded protein is CASSYSGQGYGYTF.

The chain is built from TRBV11-3 and TRBJ2-7; TRBD1 agrees at 7 bases. Germline CDR1 SGHNT, CDR2 YENEEA. The V and J ends lost 5 bases and 0 bases, in that order; junction bases with no gene match: 7. The length of the CDR3 is 15 residues. Here the CDR3 reads CASSPRTGYSYEQYF. The DNA for the CDR3 is TGTGCCAGCAGCCCGAGGACAGGTTACTCCTACGAGCAGTACTTC.

The chain has TRBV19 and TRBJ1-1, with D possibly TRBD1 on 5 matching bases. Germline loops: CDR1 LNHDA, CDR2 SQIVND (reference sequence). The CDR3 totals 13 residues. Trimming shortened V by 10 bases and J by 3 bases, and 15 bases separated the two germline ends. The chain's CDR3 is CAIPAGPDTEAFF. CDR3 in DNA: TGTGCCATCCCGGCGGGACCGGACACTGAAGCTTTCTTT.

This chain uses TRBV25-1 with TRBJ1-6; 9 bases map to TRBD1. Unmatched junction bases numbered 4, after V lost 5 bases and J lost 5 bases. CDR3 size: 15 residues. Germline values: CDR1 MGHDK, CDR2 SYGVNS. The CDR3 loop is CASSLGTGNNSPLHF. CDR3 nucleotides: TGTGCCAGCAGTTTAGGGACAGGGAATAATTCACCCCTCCACTTT.

This sequence joins TRBV23-1 and TRBJ1-5; D gene ambiguous. TRBV23-1 is recorded as an ORF, its role being uncertain. The CDR3 is 15 amino acids. The V and J ends lost 4 bases and 2 bases respectively, with 12 bases between them. The chain's CDR3 is CASSPYSLRNQPQHF. For the CDR3, the DNA is TGCGCCAGCAGTCCTTACAGTTTGCGCAATCAGCCCCAGCATTTT.

V gene TRBV19 combines with J gene TRBJ2-7; perhaps TRBD2 as D (5 bases). The V gene's germline CDR1 is LNHDA and CDR2 SQIVND (reference sequence). This CDR3 spans 15 amino acids. Deletions cut 2 bases from V and 5 bases from J, with 16 bases between. This chain's CDR3 is CASSIMGSESHEQYF. As DNA, the CDR3 is TGTGCCAGTAGTATAATGGGGAGCGAGTCACACGAGCAGTACTTC.

This chain joins TRBV2 and TRBJ1-2; D gene ambiguous. This CDR3 contains 13 residues. In germline, CDR1 is SNHLY, CDR2 FYNNEI. Trimming took 3 bases from V and 4 from J, leaving 9 bases between them. CDR3 sequence (DNA): TGTGCCAGCAGTGAGCAGGTGCCCTATGGCTACACCTTC. This codes for CASSEQVPYGYTF.

This sequence joins TRBV7-3 and TRBJ1-2, with 7 bases that match TRBD1. Losses at the gene ends were 5 bases for V and 2 bases for J; bases not matched to a gene: 20. Germline CDR1 reads SGHTA; CDR2 reads FQGTGA. CDR3 size: 19 residues. The CDR3 loop is CASSLIEGAPYGANYGYTF. CDR3 sequence (DNA): TGTGCCAGCAGCCTCATCGAGGGGGCCCCTTATGGCGCCAACTATGGCTACACCTTC. The whole variable domain, filled in from reference TRBV7-3 and TRBJ1-2, reads GAGVSQTPSNKVTEKGKYVELRCDPISGHTALYWYRQSLGQGPEFLIYFQGTGAADDSGLPNDRFFAVRPEGSVSTLKIQRTERGDSAVYLCASSLIEGAPYGANYGYTFGSGTRLTVV.

V is TRBV4-2 and J is TRBJ2-5, with 13 bases fitting TRBD2. CDR3 length: 19 amino acids. Looked up from germline, CDR1 is LGHNA and CDR2 is YNFKEQ. Unmatched junction bases numbered 15, after V lost 1 base and J lost 7 bases. Here the CDR3 DNA reads TGTGCCAGCAGCCAAGTTCTAAGGGGCGGGACTAGCGGGATAGCGACCCAGTACTTC. Translating gives CASSQVLRGGTSGIATQYF.

This sequence joins TRBV30 and TRBJ1-1; D not certain. V shed 7 bases and J shed 1 base, with 13 bases lying between them. The CDR3 spans 13 residues. Germline loops: CDR1 GTSNPN, CDR2 SVGIG (reference sequence). Here the CDR3 DNA reads TGTGCCTCCGAGACTGCCGAGAACACTGAAGCTTTCTTT. As protein: CASETAENTEAFF.

The chain joins TRBV7-9 to TRBJ1-5, with D possibly being TRBD1 (6 bases). V lost 0 bases, J lost 5 bases, and 17 bases lay in between. CDR1 and CDR2 (germline): SEHNR, FQNEAQ (reference sequence). This CDR3 spans 17 amino acids. Here the CDR3 DNA reads TGTGCCAGCAGCTTAGCGTCGCGGGGGGCGAAGCATCAGCCCCAGCATTTT. Translating gives CASSLASRGAKHQPQHF.

This chain joins TRBV15 and TRBJ1-4, with 10 positions matching TRBD1. The J segment lost 8 bases and the V segment lost 9 bases, leaving 9 bases of the junction unmatched. The germline V gene has CDR1 LNHNV and CDR2 YYDKDF (reference sequence). The CDR3 has 14 amino acids. Here the CDR3 reads CATSRDRGGEKLFF. In DNA, the CDR3 is TGTGCCACAAGTCGGGACAGGGGAGGAGAAAAACTGTTTTTT.

The chain employs TRBV13 and TRBJ1-1; tentatively, D is TRBD1 (6 bases). V gave up 4 bases and J gave up 7 bases, with 22 bases separating them. The CDR3 sequence is 16 residues long. Germline V CDR1 and CDR2: PRHDT, FYEKMQ (reference sequence). CDR3 amino acids: CASSYGETLGAIEAFF. DNA for the CDR3: TGTGCCAGCAGCTACGGAGAGACGCTGGGGGCTATTGAAGCTTTCTTT.

V is TRBV5-1 and J is TRBJ1-4, with 10 bases that match TRBD1. Unmatched junction bases numbered 1, after V lost 2 bases and J lost 6 bases. From germline, CDR1 is SGHRS and CDR2 YFSETQ. The CDR3 runs to 14 residues. DNA for the CDR3: TGCGCCAGCAGCTTCGGGACAGGGGATGAAAAACTGTTTTTT. Protein sequence: CASSFGTGDEKLFF.

CDR3 nucleotide sequence: TGTGCCAGCACCCGCCGCCAGGGGCTCTATGGCTACACCTTC. Translating gives CASTRRQGLYGYTF. J is TRBJ1-2 and V is TRBV28, with a weak D call TRBD1 (6 bases). Germline loops: CDR1 MDHEN, CDR2 SYDVKM. The CDR3 has 14 amino acids. V lost 7 bases to trimming and J lost 4 bases, with 16 bases between them.

V usage is TRBV5-1 and J usage is TRBJ2-2; 10 nucleotides line up with TRBD2. J lost 6 bases, V lost 1 base, and 3 bases had no gene match. Germline assignment: CDR1 SGHRS and CDR2 YFSETQ. This CDR3 contains 15 residues. The CDR3 sequence is CASSLSLAGAGELFF. DNA of the CDR3: TGCGCCAGCAGCTTGAGCCTAGCGGGAGCCGGGGAGCTGTTTTTT.

The rearrangement links TRBV5-8 to TRBJ1-6; 9 bases agree with TRBD1. The trim removed 2 bases at V and 6 bases at J, leaving 3 bases unmatched. The CDR3 consists of 15 residues. Germline-derived CDR1 and CDR2 are SGHTS and YDEGEE. In DNA form, the CDR3 reads TGTGCCAGCAGCTTTGGACAGGGGAGTAATTCACCCCTCCACTTT. Its protein product is CASSFGQGSNSPLHF.

V is TRBV2 and J is TRBJ2-1; 11 bases match TRBD2. The V and J ends lost 5 bases and 3 bases, in that order; junction bases with no gene match: 6. CDR1 is SNHLY, CDR2 FYNNEI, per germline. This CDR3 is 16 amino acids long. The CDR3 sequence is CASSRLAGSDYNEQFF. The DNA for the CDR3 is TGTGCCAGCAGTCGACTAGCGGGATCGGACTACAATGAGCAGTTCTTC.

The chain combines TRBV4-3 with TRBJ2-7; weak D call: TRBD1 (7 bases). CDR1 is LGHNA, CDR2 YSLEER, per germline. Trimming pared 3 bases from V and 3 bases from J, leaving 18 bases between. The CDR3 extends over 16 amino acids. CDR3 nucleotides: TGCGCCAGCAGCCAGCTTTATGGGCAGGGGGGCTACGAGCAGTACTTC. Its translation: CASSQLYGQGGYEQYF.

The chain is built from TRBV6-5 and TRBJ2-7; TRBD1 agrees at 7 bases. The CDR3 has 14 residues. Germline CDR1 MNHEY, CDR2 SVGAGI. V dropped 10 bases and J dropped 1; count of bases not matched to a gene: 10. CDR3 region: CATGTDSYSYEQYF. As DNA, the CDR3 is TGTGCCACCGGGACAGACTCCTATTCCTACGAGCAGTACTTC.

This sequence joins TRBV14 and TRBJ2-3, with a weak D call TRBD2 (5 bases). Germline V gene sequence: CDR1 SGHDN, CDR2 FVKESK. The CDR3 is 15 residues long. With 3 bases removed from V and 2 bases from J, the gap between germline ends came to 12 bases. The CDR3 here is CASSQGELFTDTQYF. CDR3 coding DNA: TGTGCCAGCAGCCAGGGAGAATTGTTCACAGATACGCAGTATTTT.

This chain connects TRBV5-6 to TRBJ2-7; D perhaps matches TRBD2 (6 bases). Germline CDR1 reads SGHDT; CDR2 reads YYEEEE. This CDR3 is built from 15 residues. Trimming removed 1 base from V and 5 bases from J, with 16 bases in between. The CDR3 bases are TGTGCCAGCAGCTTGTTTCGGGAGTTGGCAGACGAGCAGTACTTC. It specifies CASSLFRELADEQYF.

The chain employs TRBV11-2 and TRBJ1-1; D is unclear. This CDR3 region has 14 residues. V lost 1 base, J lost 1 base, and 7 bases lay in between. Germline lookup yields CDR1 SGHAT and CDR2 FQNNGV. CDR3 protein: CASSLGRENTEAFF. Written as DNA, the CDR3 is TGTGCCAGCAGCTTAGGGCGGGAGAACACTGAAGCTTTCTTT.

This chain joins TRBV5-6 and TRBJ1-2, with D possibly TRBD1 on 5 matching bases. The CDR3 spans 14 residues. Per germline, CDR1 SGHDT and CDR2 YYEEEE. The V and J ends lost 5 bases and 3 bases respectively, with 14 bases between them. In DNA, the CDR3 is TGTGCCAGCAGACTTCCAGGGACTGACTATGGCTACACCTTC. As protein: CASRLPGTDYGYTF.

The chain carries TRBV29-1 and TRBJ2-5, with 8 bases lining up with TRBD2. V lost 4 bases to trimming and J lost 0 bases; unmatched junction nucleotides: 7. The germline gives CDR1 SQVTM, CDR2 ANQGSEA. The CDR3 consists of 15 residues. The CDR3 region is CSVAPGGTYQETQYF. DNA for the CDR3: TGCAGCGTTGCCCCGGGGGGGACGTACCAAGAGACCCAGTACTTC.